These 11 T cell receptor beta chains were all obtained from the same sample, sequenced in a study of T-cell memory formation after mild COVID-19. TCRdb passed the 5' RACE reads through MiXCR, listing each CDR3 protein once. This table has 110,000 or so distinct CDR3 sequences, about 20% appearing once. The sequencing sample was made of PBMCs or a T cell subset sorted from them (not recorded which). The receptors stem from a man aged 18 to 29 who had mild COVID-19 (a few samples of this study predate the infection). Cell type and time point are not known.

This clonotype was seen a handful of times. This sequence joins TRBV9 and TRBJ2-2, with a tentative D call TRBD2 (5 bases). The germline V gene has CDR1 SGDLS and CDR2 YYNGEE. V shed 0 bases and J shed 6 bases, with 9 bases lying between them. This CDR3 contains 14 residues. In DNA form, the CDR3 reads TGTGCCAGCAGCGTAGCTGGGAGTCCCGGGGAGCTGTTTTTT. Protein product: CASSVAGSPGELFF.

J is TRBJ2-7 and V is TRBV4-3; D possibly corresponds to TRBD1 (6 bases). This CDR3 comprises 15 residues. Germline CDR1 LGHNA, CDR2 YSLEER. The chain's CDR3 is CSSSQEWGPSYEQYV. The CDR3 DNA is TGCTCCAGCAGCCAAGAGTGGGGGCCCTCCTACGAGCAGTACGTC.

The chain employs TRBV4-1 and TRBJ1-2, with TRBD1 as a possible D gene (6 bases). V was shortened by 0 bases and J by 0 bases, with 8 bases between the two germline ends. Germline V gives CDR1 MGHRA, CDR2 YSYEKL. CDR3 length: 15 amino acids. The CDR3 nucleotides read TGCGCCAGCAGCCAAGAAAGGACAGCTAACTATGGCTACACCTTC. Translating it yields CASSQERTANYGYTF.

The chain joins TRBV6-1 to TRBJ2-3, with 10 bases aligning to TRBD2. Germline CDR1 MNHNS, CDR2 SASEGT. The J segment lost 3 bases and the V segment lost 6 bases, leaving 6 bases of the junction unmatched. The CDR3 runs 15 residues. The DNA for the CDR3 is TGTGCCAGCAGGTCCGGGACTAGCGAGACAGATACGCAGTATTTT. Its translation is CASRSGTSETDTQYF.

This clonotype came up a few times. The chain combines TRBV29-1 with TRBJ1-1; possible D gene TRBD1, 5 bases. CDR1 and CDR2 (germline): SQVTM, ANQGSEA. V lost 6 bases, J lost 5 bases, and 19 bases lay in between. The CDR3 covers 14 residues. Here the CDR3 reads CSVAGTRQGTEAFF. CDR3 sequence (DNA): TGCAGCGTAGCCGGGACCCGGCAAGGGACTGAAGCTTTCTTT. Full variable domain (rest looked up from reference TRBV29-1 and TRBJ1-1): SAVISQKPSRDICQRGTSLTIQCQVDSQVTMMFWYRQQPGQSLTLIATANQGSEATYESGFVIDKFPISRPNLTFSTLTVSNMSPEDSSIYLCSVAGTRQGTEAFFGQGTRLTVV.

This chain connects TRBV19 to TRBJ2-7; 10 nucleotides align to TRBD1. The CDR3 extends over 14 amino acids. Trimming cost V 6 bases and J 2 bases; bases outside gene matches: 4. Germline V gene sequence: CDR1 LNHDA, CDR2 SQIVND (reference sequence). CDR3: CASRGTGETYEQYF. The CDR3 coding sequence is TGTGCCAGTAGAGGGACAGGGGAGACCTACGAGCAGTACTTC.

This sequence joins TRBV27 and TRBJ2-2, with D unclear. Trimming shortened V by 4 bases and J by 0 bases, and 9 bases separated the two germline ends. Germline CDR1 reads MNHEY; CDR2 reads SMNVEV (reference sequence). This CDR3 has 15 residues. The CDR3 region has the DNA TGTGCCAGCAGTTCCCTACTTTCGAACACCGGGGAGCTGTTTTTT. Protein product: CASSSLLSNTGELFF.

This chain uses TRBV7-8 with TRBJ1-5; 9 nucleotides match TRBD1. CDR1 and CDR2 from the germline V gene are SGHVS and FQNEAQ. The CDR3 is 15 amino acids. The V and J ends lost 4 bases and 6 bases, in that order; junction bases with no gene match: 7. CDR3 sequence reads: CASSSNTGGLQPQHF. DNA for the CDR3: TGTGCCAGCAGCTCTAATACAGGGGGCCTTCAGCCCCAGCATTTT.

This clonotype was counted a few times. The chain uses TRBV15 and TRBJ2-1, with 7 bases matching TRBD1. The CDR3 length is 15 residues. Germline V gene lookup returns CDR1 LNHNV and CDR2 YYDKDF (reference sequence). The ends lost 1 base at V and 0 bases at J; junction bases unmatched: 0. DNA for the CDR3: TGTGCCACCAGCAGAGCAGGGGGCTCCTACAATGAGCAGTTCTTC. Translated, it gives CATSRAGGSYNEQFF.

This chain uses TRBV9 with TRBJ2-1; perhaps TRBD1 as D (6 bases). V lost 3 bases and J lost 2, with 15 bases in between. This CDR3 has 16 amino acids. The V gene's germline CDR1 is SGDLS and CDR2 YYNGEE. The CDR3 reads CASSERTGSPYNEQFF. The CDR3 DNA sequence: TGTGCCAGCAGCGAACGTACAGGGAGCCCCTACAATGAGCAGTTCTTC.

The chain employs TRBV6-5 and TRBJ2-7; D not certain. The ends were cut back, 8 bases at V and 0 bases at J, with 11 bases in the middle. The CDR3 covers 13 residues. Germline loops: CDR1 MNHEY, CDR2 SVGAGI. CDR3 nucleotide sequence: TGTGCCAGCGGGGTGGCTCCCTCCTACGAGCAGTACTTC. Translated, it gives CASGVAPSYEQYF.